The 16 T cell receptor beta chains below were found in one sample sequenced in a study of radiotherapy plus CTLA-4 blockade in lung cancer. Generated by immunoSEQ multiplex PCR, the TCRdb table keeps only in-frame clones and is missing some. The repertoire consists of some 78,000 clones, with approximately 86% occurring once and the leading ten covering about 0.95%. Sequencing used peripheral blood, obtained from a patient treated with radiotherapy plus ipilimumab. The receptors stem from a human donor with non-small cell lung cancer who had stable disease on radiotherapy plus ipilimumab.

The CDR3 sequence: CARSLVKRQGAGNTEAFF. CDR3 nucleotide sequence: TGTGCCAGAAGCCTGGTAAAAAGACAGGGGGCAGGGAACACTGAAGCTTTCTTT. J is TRBJ1-1 and V is TRBV5-3; TRBD1 matches 10 bases. Being an ORF, TRBV5-3 has a function that is uncertain. This CDR3 has 18 amino acids. V shed 4 bases and J 1 base; nucleotides not matched to a gene: 13.

The chain employs TRBV27 and TRBJ2-7; D is perhaps TRBD1 (6 bases). From germline, CDR1 is MNHEY and CDR2 SMNVEV (reference sequence). V was cut by 4 bases and J by 0 bases, with 13 bases left in between. CDR3 size: 15 residues. CDR3 DNA sequence: TGTGCCAGCAGTTGGGGACAAACGAGCTCCTACGAGCAGTACTTC. Protein product: CASSWGQTSSYEQYF.

This sequence joins TRBV28 and TRBJ2-3; D is ambiguous. Trimming removed 9 bases at V and 0 bases at J, with 4 bases between. CDR3 length: 11 amino acids. Per germline, CDR1 MDHEN and CDR2 SYDVKM. CDR3 sequence (DNA): TGTGCCAGTGCCAGCACAGATACGCAGTATTTT. Translating it yields CASASTDTQYF.

This chain uses TRBV9 with TRBJ1-5; unclear D gene. Trimming shortened V by 0 bases and J by 3 bases, and 10 bases separated the two germline ends. CDR1 SGDLS and CDR2 YYNGEE come from the germline V gene. The CDR3 has 15 residues. The chain's CDR3 is CASSVDGGVNQPQHF. In DNA, the CDR3 is TGTGCCAGCAGCGTAGACGGAGGTGTCAATCAGCCCCAGCATTTT.

The rearrangement joins TRBV19 to TRBJ2-5; 8 positions agree with TRBD2. Judging by the DNA end, TRBJ2-7 fits better; the J call may be wrong. This CDR3 comprises 15 residues. Germline-derived CDR1 and CDR2 are LNHDA and SQIVND (reference sequence). CDR3 protein: CASSSPGTSNYEQYF. As DNA, the CDR3 is TGTGCCAGTAGTTCCCCCGGGACTAGTAACTACGAGCAGTACTTC.

This clone is a singleton in its sample. This chain links TRBV5-1 with TRBJ2-3; D perhaps matches TRBD2 (7 bases). There are 14 residues in the CDR3. The V end lost 5 bases, the J end lost 4 bases, and 14 bases lay between the germline ends. Germline V gene sequence: CDR1 SGHRS, CDR2 YFSETQ. The CDR3 sequence: CASSRGGAPDTQYF. DNA of the CDR3: TGCGCCAGCAGTCGAGGGGGGGCCCCAGATACGCAGTATTTT.

The chain is built from TRBV18 and TRBJ1-5; TRBD1 aligns across 8 bases. The CDR3 totals 14 residues. Germline V CDR1 and CDR2: KGHSH, LQKENI. J gave up 3 bases and V 3 bases, and 1 base lay outside the gene matches. The CDR3 nucleotides read TGTGCCAGCTCACCGGACAGGGTCAATCAGCCCCAGCATTTT. Translated, it gives CASSPDRVNQPQHF.

This chain connects TRBV29-1 to TRBJ2-7; perhaps TRBD2 as D (5 bases). Deletions cut 6 bases from V and 2 bases from J, with 14 bases between. Germline-derived CDR1 and CDR2 are SQVTM and ANQGSEA. The CDR3 totals 13 residues. CDR3 coding DNA: TGCAGCGTGACCCCCTCGGGAACCTACGAGCAGTACTTC. Translation gives CSVTPSGTYEQYF.

The chain employs TRBV23-1 and TRBJ2-3, with TRBD1 matching over 7 bases. TRBV23-1 is noted as an ORF with a role that remains uncertain. Losses at the gene ends were 11 bases for V and 2 bases for J; bases not matched to a gene: 13. The CDR3 runs 15 residues. The DNA of the CDR3 is TGCGCCCCTAGGTTCCGACAGGGCCCCACAGATACGCAGTATTTT. Translation: CAPRFRQGPTDTQYF.

The chain has TRBV30 and TRBJ1-2, with D hard to call. Germline CDR1 is GTSNPN and CDR2 is SVGIG (reference sequence). CDR3 length equals 16 residues. V was pared by 4 bases and J by 4 bases, with 22 bases between. The CDR3 DNA follows: TGTGCCTGGATGGGCCGGAGTTATAGAAAGACCTATGGCTACACCTTC. Translated: CAWMGRSYRKTYGYTF.

The chain uses TRBV11-2 and TRBJ2-7; unclear D gene. The CDR3 runs 14 residues. Trimming took 6 bases from V and 4 from J, leaving 16 bases between them. Germline CDR1 reads SGHAT; CDR2 reads FQNNGV. CDR3: CASSLTEIPYEQYF. CDR3 DNA: TGTGCCAGCAGTCTCACAGAAATCCCATACGAGCAGTACTTC.

CDR3 amino acids: CASMGLAENTEAFF. For the CDR3, the DNA is TGTGCCAGCATGGGACTCGCCGAGAACACTGAAGCTTTCTTT. The chain is built from TRBV6-1 and TRBJ1-1; D is possibly TRBD1 (5 bases). CDR3 length: 14 residues. V lost 7 bases, J lost 1 base, and 13 bases lay in between. Germline V gives CDR1 MNHNS, CDR2 SASEGT.

This clone is a singleton in its sample. The chain employs TRBV7-8 and TRBJ2-1; 7 bases map to TRBD2. This CDR3 region has 15 residues. With V trimmed by 5 bases and J by 5 bases, 9 bases remained unmatched. The V gene's germline CDR1 is SGHVS and CDR2 FQNEAQ. CDR3 sequence reads: CASSPGLLGDNEQFF. In DNA, the CDR3 is TGTGCCAGCAGCCCGGGACTACTCGGAGACAATGAGCAGTTCTTC.

V usage is TRBV7-8 and J usage is TRBJ1-5; 12 bases are a match to TRBD1. Germline CDR1 and CDR2: SGHVS and FQNEAQ. CDR3 length: 15 residues. The V and J ends lost 2 bases and 6 bases, in that order; junction bases with no gene match: 2. The CDR3 nucleotides read TGTGCCAGCAGCTTAAGGGGACAGGGGGCTCAGCCCCAGCATTTT. It is translated as CASSLRGQGAQPQHF.

The gene calls are TRBV7-6 and TRBJ2-5; D might be TRBD1 (8 bases). Germline values: CDR1 SGHVS, CDR2 FNYEAQ. V was cut by 3 bases and J by 5 bases, with 19 bases left in between. CDR3 size: 16 residues. For the CDR3, the DNA is TGTGCCAGCAGCTTCTCCTCTAACAGGGGGGGGGAGACCCAGTACTTC. Encoded protein: CASSFSSNRGGETQYF.

This rearrangement joins TRBV9 to TRBJ2-3, with a possible D match to TRBD2 (6 bases). Trimming stripped 3 bases from V and 4 bases from J, with 9 bases between. Germline CDR1 SGDLS, CDR2 YYNGEE. CDR3 size: 13 residues. In DNA, the CDR3 is TGTGCCAGCAGCGAACGACTAGCAGATACGCAGTATTTT. Translated, it gives CASSERLADTQYF. The variable domain in full, completed from reference TRBV9 and TRBJ2-3, reads DSGVTQTPKHLITATGQRVTLRCSPRSGDLSVYWYQQSLDQGLQFLIQYYNGEERAKGNILERFSAQQFPDLHSELNLSSLELGDSALYFCASSERLADTQYFGPGTRLTVL.